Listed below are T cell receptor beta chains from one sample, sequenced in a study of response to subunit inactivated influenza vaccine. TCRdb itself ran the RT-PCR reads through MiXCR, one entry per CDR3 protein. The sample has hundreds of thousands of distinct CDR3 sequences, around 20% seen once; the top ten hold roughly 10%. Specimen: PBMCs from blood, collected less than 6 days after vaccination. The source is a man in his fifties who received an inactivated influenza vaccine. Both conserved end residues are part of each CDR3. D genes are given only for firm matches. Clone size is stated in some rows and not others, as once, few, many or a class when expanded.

CASSHGSSGRVEQYF	TGTGCCAGCAGTCACGGGTCTAGCGGGAGGGTTGAGCAGTACTTC	TRBV6-5	TRBJ2-7	TRBD2	few
CAIHTAKSPEAFF	TGTGCCATCCATACCGCTAAGAGCCCTGAAGCTTTCTTT	TRBV28	TRBJ1-1	.	.
CATSRDAREREQYF	TGTGCCACCAGCAGAGATGCAAGGGAACGGGAGCAGTACTTC	TRBV15	TRBJ2-7	.	many
CASSQAGGSTDTQYF	TGTGCCAGCAGCCAAGCCGGGGGAAGCACAGATACGCAGTATTTT	TRBV3-1	TRBJ2-3	.	few
CASSARTGRYGYTF	TGTGCCAGCAGCGCGAGGACAGGGAGATATGGCTACACCTTC	TRBV7-9	TRBJ1-2	TRBD1	few
CASSLSREYEQFF	TGTGCCAGCAGTTTAAGCAGGGAGTATGAGCAGTTCTTC	TRBV12-3/TRBV12-4	TRBJ2-1	.	many
CSARDAMTTRDYGYTF	TGCAGTGCTAGAGATGCGATGACAACAAGGGACTATGGCTACACCTTC	TRBV20-1	TRBJ1-2	.	.
CASSVTGADSYGYTF	TGTGCCAGCAGCGTGACAGGGGCCGACTCCTATGGCTACACCTTC	TRBV28	TRBJ1-2	TRBD1	.
CASSLRDRGTEAFF	TGTGCCAGCAGTTTAAGGGACAGAGGCACTGAAGCTTTCTTT	TRBV12-3/TRBV12-4	TRBJ1-1	TRBD1	once
CASSPSGPNTEAFF	TGTGCCAGCAGTCCAAGCGGACCGAACACTGAAGCTTTCTTT	TRBV6-1	TRBJ1-1	.	few
CAISEDRSPSGYTF	TGTGCCATCAGTGAGGACAGATCACCTTCCGGCTACACCTTC	TRBV10-3	TRBJ1-2	.	few
CASSYGPSGSETQYF	TGTGCCAGCAGTTACGGTCCTAGCGGGAGTGAGACCCAGTACTTC	TRBV6-5	TRBJ2-5	TRBD2	few
CASKTGVYQETQYF	TGTGCCAGCAAAACAGGGGTTTACCAAGAGACCCAGTACTTC	TRBV12-3/TRBV12-4	TRBJ2-5	TRBD1	few
CASSSRAGGQDTQYF	TGTGCCAGCAGCTCACGGGCGGGGGGTCAAGATACGCAGTATTTT	TRBV11-2	TRBJ2-3	TRBD2	many
CSARDTGTGGSEQYF	TGCAGTGCTAGAGATACCGGGACAGGGGGGAGCGAGCAGTACTTC	TRBV20-1	TRBJ2-7	TRBD1	few
CSARLTNRIYEQYF	TGCAGTGCTAGACTCACAAACAGGATTTACGAGCAGTACTTC	TRBV20-1	TRBJ2-7	.	.
CASSKTGFEQYF	TGCGCCAGCAGCAAGACAGGGTTTGAGCAGTACTTC	TRBV5-1	TRBJ2-7	TRBD1	few
CSAPRRAGHRGHEQYF	TGCAGCGCCCCCCGTCGGGCAGGACACAGGGGGCACGAGCAGTACTTC	TRBV29-1	TRBJ2-7	TRBD1	.
CAISDSRNNEQFF	TGTGCCATCAGTGATTCAAGAAACAATGAGCAGTTCTTC	TRBV10-3	TRBJ2-1	.	.
CASSSLAGRPQEQYF	TGTGCCAGCAGCTCGCTAGCGGGCCGCCCCCAAGAGCAGTACTTC	TRBV11-2	TRBJ2-7	TRBD2	many
CSASWAGGQEQYF	TGCAGTGCTAGCTGGGCGGGGGGGCAGGAGCAGTACTTC	TRBV20-1	TRBJ2-7	TRBD2	many
CASSPTGQGGRGTQYF	TGTGCCAGCAGTCCTACGGGACAGGGGGGTCGGGGTACGCAGTATTTT	TRBV28	TRBJ2-3	TRBD1	.
CASSSGSLYEQYF	TGTGCCAGCAGCTCCGGGTCCCTTTACGAGCAGTACTTC	TRBV5-5	TRBJ2-7	.	.
CASSRPGRIETQYF	TGTGCCAGCAGCAGACCGGGACGGATTGAGACCCAGTACTTC	TRBV7-2	TRBJ2-5	.	many
CASSPLTSGRAMGRINEQFF	TGTGCCAGCAGCCCACTGACTAGCGGGAGGGCCATGGGGAGGATTAATGAGCAGTTCTTC	TRBV7-3	TRBJ2-1	TRBD2	.
CASSLPGSYSPLHF	TGTGCCAGCAGTTTACCGGGCTCTTATTCACCCCTCCACTTT	TRBV6-5	TRBJ1-6	.	.
CASSSQGAGEQYF	TGTGCCAGCAGCTCCCAAGGGGCGGGAGAGCAGTACTTC	TRBV7-9	TRBJ2-7	.	few
CASSLEGMVREQFF	TGTGCCAGCAGCTTAGAGGGGATGGTACGTGAGCAGTTCTTC	TRBV7-2	TRBJ2-1	.	.
CASSVGSYEQYF	TGTGCCAGCTCCGTTGGGTCCTACGAGCAGTACTTC	TRBV7-2	TRBJ2-7	.	.
CASSPRLGPDTQYF	TGTGCCAGCTCACCACGGCTAGGCCCGGATACGCAGTATTTT	TRBV18	TRBJ2-3	.	.
CSASGGLAGLSSNEQFF	TGCAGTGCTAGTGGGGGACTAGCGGGACTTTCCTCCAATGAGCAGTTCTTC	TRBV20-1	TRBJ2-1	TRBD2	many
CSARALQGGGYTF	TGCAGTGCTAGAGCCCTACAGGGAGGTGGCTACACCTTC	TRBV20-1	TRBJ1-2	.	.
CAISDTGPLEAFF	TGTGCCATCAGTGATACCGGACCGCTGGAAGCTTTCTTT	TRBV10-3	TRBJ1-1	.	few
CASSEPNQQETQYF	TGTGCCAGCAGTGAACCCAACCAACAAGAGACCCAGTACTTC	TRBV25-1	TRBJ2-5	.	few
CASSQKIGLAGGHEQFF	TGTGCCAGCAGCCAAAAGATCGGACTAGCGGGAGGCCATGAGCAGTTCTTC	TRBV14	TRBJ2-1	TRBD2	many
CASSYRRERYEQYF	TGTGCCAGCAGTTACAGGCGGGAGCGTTACGAGCAGTACTTC	TRBV6-2/TRBV6-3	TRBJ2-7	TRBD2	.
CASSHTSVDGANVLTF	TGTGCCAGCTCCCACACCTCTGTGGATGGGGCCAACGTCCTGACTTTC	TRBV18	TRBJ2-6	.	few